Below are 18 T cell receptor beta chains sequenced from a single sample in a study of blood T cell repertoires in COVID-19 (dated by TCRdb to between 2020 and 2021). The library was made by the immunoSEQ multiplex PCR assay. TCRdb mirrors the immuneACCESS table, restricted to in-frame sequences. Some clones are absent from its copies; in checked studies, under half trace to an unresolved V gene, and the reason for the others is unknown. The sample table contains roughly 260,000 clones; only one count was recorded for around 92% of them. The ten largest account for about 2.5% of the sample. The source material was peripheral blood. Source of these receptors: a person aged 18 to 30 with COVID-19, enrolled during active disease.

The chain joins TRBV28 to TRBJ1-1; D gene ambiguous. V lost 3 bases, J lost 4 bases, and 6 bases lay in between. The CDR3 runs 12 residues. From germline, CDR1 is MDHEN and CDR2 SYDVKM. CDR3 sequence (DNA): TGTGCCAGCAGTTTGAGGTTCACTGAAGCTTTCTTT. This translates into CASSLRFTEAFF.

This clone was seen only once. V usage is TRBV7-2 and J usage is TRBJ1-1; D remains ambiguous. V was shortened by 1 base and J by 1 base, with 4 bases between the two germline ends. CDR1 and CDR2 (germline): SGHTA, FQGNSA. The CDR3 extends over 13 amino acids. The CDR3 nucleotides are TGTGCCAGCAGCTTAGTCTGGAACACTGAAGCTTTCTTT. Translation gives CASSLVWNTEAFF.

The chain uses TRBV28 and TRBJ1-1; D is possibly TRBD1 (6 bases). This CDR3 region has 15 residues. Germline V CDR1 and CDR2: MDHEN, SYDVKM. V was shortened by 7 bases and J by 0 bases, with 15 bases between the two germline ends. This CDR3 is CASTPGTLMNTEAFF. In DNA form, the CDR3 reads TGTGCCAGCACCCCCGGGACATTAATGAACACTGAAGCTTTCTTT.

This sequence joins TRBV13 and TRBJ1-2; a possible D gene is TRBD1 (6 bases). The germline V gene has CDR1 PRHDT and CDR2 FYEKMQ (reference sequence). The CDR3 extends over 16 amino acids. Between the trimmed V and J ends, which lost 2 bases and 0 bases, there was a span of 13 bases. The CDR3 coding sequence is TGTGCCAGCAGCTTACCCGACAGGCGAGCTAACTATGGCTACACCTTC. It is translated as CASSLPDRRANYGYTF.

This chain uses TRBV10-3 with TRBJ1-5; the D gene is possibly TRBD1 (5 bases). V was pared by 10 bases and J by 4 bases, with 14 bases between. The CDR3 consists of 13 residues. CDR1 and CDR2 from the germline V gene are ENHRY and SYGVKD. CDR3 protein: CATDPGGNQPQHF. The CDR3 region has the DNA TGTGCCACCGACCCGGGGGGAAATCAGCCCCAGCATTTT.

The chain employs TRBV30 and TRBJ2-4, with D possibly matching TRBD2 (5 bases). Germline lookup yields CDR1 GTSNPN and CDR2 SVGIG (reference sequence). This CDR3 contains 14 residues. Deletions cut 2 bases from V and 3 bases from J, with 11 bases between. The DNA of the CDR3 is TGTGCCTGGAGTCCCGGACGGGGCAAAAACATTCAGTACTTC. This translates into CAWSPGRGKNIQYF.

This clone is a singleton in its sample. In nucleotides, the CDR3 is TGCGCCAGCAGCAGGGACAGCGGGGGCGATGGCTACACCTTC. It specifies CASSRDSGGDGYTF. This sequence joins TRBV5-1 and TRBJ1-2, with 7 bases lining up with TRBD1. The germline V gene encodes CDR1 SGHRS and CDR2 YFSETQ. Germline trimming cut 4 bases from V and 6 bases from J; bases unmatched to any gene: 9. The CDR3 is 14 amino acids.

The chain uses TRBV11-2 and TRBJ2-5, with D tentatively TRBD2 (6 bases). There are 15 residues in the CDR3. CDR1 and CDR2 from the germline V gene are SGHAT and FQNNGV. With 4 bases removed from V and 5 bases from J, the gap between germline ends came to 17 bases. CDR3 amino acids: CASSSRGDPRETQYF. For the CDR3, the DNA is TGTGCCAGCAGCTCTCGCGGGGACCCTCGGGAGACCCAGTACTTC. The full variable domain, rest sourced from reference TRBV11-2 and TRBJ2-5, is EAGVAQSPRYKIIEKRQSVAFWCNPISGHATLYWYQQILGQGPKLLIQFQNNGVVDDSQLPKDRFSAERLKGVDSTLKIQPAKLEDSAVYLCASSSRGDPRETQYFGPGTRLLVL.

The chain couples TRBV10-3 to TRBJ2-6; possible D gene TRBD1, 5 bases. Germline V gene data show CDR1 as ENHRY and CDR2 as SYGVKD. V was trimmed by 8 bases and J by 2 bases, leaving 16 bases between them. The CDR3 has 16 amino acids. The CDR3 bases are TGTGCCATCGCAGATCCCGCAGGGACTGGGGCCAACGTCCTGACTTTC. Translating it yields CAIADPAGTGANVLTF.

This chain joins TRBV6-4 and TRBJ2-1, with 7 bases that match TRBD2. This CDR3 comprises 16 residues. The trim removed 0 bases at V and 5 bases at J, leaving 7 bases unmatched. The germline CDR1 and CDR2 sequences are MRHNA and SNTAGT. CDR3 in DNA: TGTGCCAGCAGTGACTCGAGCGCTAGCGGCCACAATGAGCAGTTCTTC. It is translated as CASSDSSASGHNEQFF.

The chain recombines TRBV6-2 or TRBV6-3 with TRBJ2-7; TRBD2 agrees at 10 bases. Germline CDR1 MNHEY, CDR2 SVGEGT. V lost 2 bases, J lost 6 bases, and 7 bases stayed unmatched. The CDR3 runs 15 residues. The CDR3 protein is CASSYLAGVSLEQYF. As DNA, the CDR3 is TGTGCCAGCAGTTACCTAGCGGGAGTGTCGCTCGAGCAGTACTTC.

This sequence joins TRBV6-2 or TRBV6-3 and TRBJ1-1; 11 bases line up with TRBD1. The CDR3 spans 15 residues. In germline, CDR1 is MNHEY, CDR2 SVGEGT. The V segment lost 5 bases and the J segment 0 bases; nucleotides outside the gene matches: 2. CDR3 DNA: TGTGCCAGCAGTCGGACAGGGGGCCTGAACACTGAAGCTTTCTTT. Protein sequence: CASSRTGGLNTEAFF.

This chain joins TRBV4-1 and TRBJ2-5; TRBD2 might be the D (5 bases). Germline-derived CDR1 and CDR2 are MGHRA and YSYEKL. The CDR3 covers 13 residues. Trimming removed 1 base from V and 5 bases from J, with 8 bases in between. The CDR3 region has the DNA TGCGCCAGCAGCCAAGGCCCGGGGGAGACCCAGTACTTC. This encodes CASSQGPGETQYF.

This chain links TRBV10-3 with TRBJ2-3, with 10 bases identical to TRBD2. V shed 6 bases, J shed 1 base, and the junction held 4 bases outside the gene matches. The CDR3 sequence is 15 residues long. Germline CDR1 ENHRY, CDR2 SYGVKD. This chain's CDR3 is CAIRTTSGGTDTQYF. CDR3 coding DNA: TGTGCCATCAGGACAACTAGCGGGGGCACAGATACGCAGTATTTT.

In this sample, this clone turned up once. The chain uses TRBV6-5 and TRBJ1-4, with TRBD1 identical over 8 bases. Unmatched junction bases numbered 2, after V lost 5 bases and J lost 3 bases. The CDR3 covers 14 residues. Germline CDR1 and CDR2: MNHEY and SVGAGI. The CDR3 DNA reads TGTGCCAGCAGTACAGGGGGTGCTAATGAAAAACTGTTTTTT. Encoded protein: CASSTGGANEKLFF.

This sequence joins TRBV18 and TRBJ2-5; a weak D match, TRBD1 (6 bases). Between the trimmed V and J ends, which lost 0 bases and 4 bases, there was a span of 12 bases. CDR3 length equals 15 residues. The V gene's germline CDR1 is KGHSH and CDR2 LQKENI. The CDR3 here is CASSPPRSQGETQYF. The CDR3 nucleotides are TGTGCCAGCTCACCACCGAGATCACAGGGAGAGACCCAGTACTTC.

Ten or more counts support this clone. This CDR3 is CASSQEHRQPSNEQFF. CDR3 DNA: TGCGCCAGCAGCCAAGAACACCGACAGCCCTCCAATGAGCAGTTCTTC. The genes are TRBV4-3 and TRBJ2-1; perhaps TRBD1 as D (5 bases). This CDR3 region has 16 residues. Deletions cut 0 bases from V and 6 bases from J, with 15 bases between. Germline CDR1 and CDR2: LGHNA and YSLEER.

The chain joins TRBV7-9 to TRBJ1-1; no clear D. The CDR3 length is 12 residues. Germline V gene sequence: CDR1 SEHNR, CDR2 FQNEAQ (reference sequence). V lost 5 bases and J 5 bases, leaving 9 bases between the germline ends. The DNA for the CDR3 is TGTGCCAGCAGCCCACATCGAACTGAAGCTTTCTTT. Amino acids: CASSPHRTEAFF.